A single sample gave rise to the 21 T cell receptor beta chains below, sequenced in a study of T-cell reconstitution after alpha-beta-depleted transplantation in children (dated by TCRdb to the mid-2010s). The library relied on PCR. Sequenced on an Illumina HiSeq 2500. TCR library preparation used molecular barcoding, with unique molecular identifiers applied to normalize quantification of the TCRbeta repertoire. The raw public reads went through TCRdb reprocessing: fastp at Q25, MiXCR clone calling, in-frame beta chains kept. Records with the same CDR3 protein are collapsed into one entry carrying the most frequent genes and DNA. The sample yields 200,000 or so distinct CDR3 sequences; about 6% were counted once. The ten top clones hold about 4.3% of the sample. The sample's treatment or condition label, in plain terms: allogeneic hematopoietic cell transplantation with graft depleted of TCRalphabeta T cells and CD19 B cells.

Source: PBMCs, taken before TCRalphabeta/CD19-depleted stem cell transplant. The receptor set was obtained from a girl less than two years old with combined immunodeficiency, due to receive a stem cell transplant.

This clonotype was detected ten times or more. The chain carries TRBV6-1 and TRBJ1-4, with 7 bases aligning to TRBD1. There are 15 residues in the CDR3. The V gene's germline CDR1 is MNHNS and CDR2 SASEGT. J was trimmed by 3 bases and V by 6 bases; bases with no gene match: 7. The CDR3 protein is CASSATGVANEKLFF. CDR3 in DNA: TGTGCCAGCAGCGCTACAGGGGTCGCTAATGAAAAACTGTTTTTT.

This clonotype was seen a few times. V is TRBV5-1 and J is TRBJ2-2, with 7 bases matching TRBD2. CDR1 is SGHRS, CDR2 YFSETQ, per germline. The CDR3 length is 16 residues. V trimming: 2 bases; J trimming: 2 bases; junction bases outside the gene matches: 6. The CDR3 DNA reads as TGCGCCAGCAGCTTCGGGGGACTACTCAACACCGGGGAGCTGTTTTTT. Its translation is CASSFGGLLNTGELFF.

The table lists this clonotype with many counts. The V and J genes are TRBV20-1 and TRBJ2-7; D perhaps matches TRBD1 (5 bases). The CDR3 covers 13 residues. The germline V gene encodes CDR1 DFQATT and CDR2 SNEGSKA (reference sequence). The V end lost 5 bases, the J end lost 2 bases, and 13 bases lay between the germline ends. Written as DNA, the CDR3 is TGCAGTGCTGGACAAATCCGGACCTACGAGCAGTACTTC. This gives the protein CSAGQIRTYEQYF.

This clonotype was found many times. This chain connects TRBV20-1 to TRBJ1-2; D is perhaps TRBD1 (5 bases). This CDR3 region has 15 residues. V was trimmed by 3 bases and J by 4 bases, leaving 18 bases between them. The germline V gene encodes CDR1 DFQATT and CDR2 SNEGSKA (reference sequence). CDR3 sequence reads: CSASGWMGPSYGYTF. The CDR3, as DNA: TGCAGTGCTAGTGGGTGGATGGGGCCTAGCTATGGCTACACCTTC.

This clonotype was seen many times. This sequence joins TRBV6-2 or TRBV6-3 and TRBJ2-1; TRBD1 matches at 7 bases. The CDR3 length is 14 residues. Germline V gives CDR1 MNHEY, CDR2 SVGEGT. The V gene end was trimmed by 5 bases and the J gene end by 6 bases; junction bases not matched to a gene: 7. The CDR3 DNA follows: TGTGCCAGCAGTCGACAGGGAATTGGCAATGAGCAGTTCTTC. This encodes CASSRQGIGNEQFF.

A remark on this clonotype: It may be a read error: a sequence one base away is much more abundant. The V call is TRBV11-2, the J call TRBJ2-1; D is ambiguous. The CDR3 covers 15 residues. The V and J ends lost 1 base and 0 bases respectively, with 7 bases between them. Germline V gene lookup returns CDR1 SGHAT and CDR2 FQNNGV. DNA for the CDR3: TGTGCCAGCAGCTTAGGCAAGAGCTCCTACAATGAGCAGTTCTTC. Amino acid sequence: CASSLGKSSYNEQFF.

This clonotype was seen repeatedly, ten times or more. The rearrangement uses TRBV3-1 and TRBJ2-6; no clear D. The length of the CDR3 is 13 residues. The V end lost 4 bases, the J end lost 4 bases, and 5 bases lay between the germline ends. Germline V gives CDR1 LGHDT, CDR2 YNNKEL (reference sequence). The CDR3 sequence: CASSRNGANVLTF. The DNA for the CDR3 is TGTGCCAGCAGCCGGAACGGGGCCAACGTCCTGACTTTC.

This clonotype was counted at least ten times. This chain links TRBV19 with TRBJ1-4; the D gene is possibly TRBD1 (6 bases). Trimming pared 5 bases from V and 8 bases from J, leaving 18 bases between. Germline loops: CDR1 LNHDA, CDR2 SQIVND (reference sequence). The CDR3 sequence is 15 residues long. As DNA, the CDR3 is TGTGCCAGTAGTCCCCGGGGGCGCGTGGACGAAAAACTGTTTTTT. This codes for CASSPRGRVDEKLFF.

This clonotype was detected a few times. The chain uses TRBV6-2 or TRBV6-3 and TRBJ1-6; D perhaps matches TRBD1 (5 bases). Germline V lookup: CDR1 MNHEY, CDR2 SVGEGT. Trimming shortened V by 6 bases and J by 0 bases, and 9 bases separated the two germline ends. This CDR3 is built from 15 residues. In nucleotides, the CDR3 is TGTGCCAGCAGCCCCGGGGGCTCCTATAATTCACCCCTCCACTTT. Residues: CASSPGGSYNSPLHF.

In its sample, this clonotype was seen many times. The V and J genes are TRBV3-1 and TRBJ2-7; 11 bases are shared with TRBD2. J was trimmed by 5 bases and V by 4 bases; bases with no gene match: 7. The CDR3 spans 15 residues. Germline CDR1 and CDR2: LGHDT and YNNKEL (reference sequence). The CDR3 is CASSLLAGGPNEQYF. The CDR3 coding sequence is TGTGCCAGCAGCCTCTTAGCGGGAGGGCCTAACGAGCAGTACTTC.

This clonotype was detected ten times or more. This chain uses TRBV12-3 or TRBV12-4 with TRBJ2-2, with no clear D. V was pared by 5 bases and J by 4 bases, with 11 bases between. The length of the CDR3 is 14 residues. CDR3 nucleotide sequence: TGTGCCAGCAGTGAATTAGGCAGCACCGGGGAGCTGTTTTTT. This sequence encodes CASSELGSTGELFF.

This clonotype was seen a few times. The V and J genes are TRBV4-2 and TRBJ2-7; 7 nucleotides match TRBD1. V was pared by 3 bases and J by 4 bases, with 9 bases of the junction left unmatched. Germline lookup yields CDR1 LGHNA and CDR2 YNFKEQ. CDR3 size: 15 residues. The CDR3 spells CASSHSHRGVYEQYF. The CDR3 DNA reads as TGTGCCAGCAGCCACTCCCACAGGGGTGTGTACGAGCAGTACTTC.

This clonotype was seen ten or more times. The gene calls are TRBV30 and TRBJ1-1; D perhaps matches TRBD1 (6 bases). Trimming shortened V by 1 base and J by 8 bases, and 20 bases separated the two germline ends. The germline CDR1 and CDR2 sequences are GTSNPN and SVGIG (reference sequence). The CDR3 has 15 amino acids. This chain's CDR3 is CAWSAPGQPDLEAFF. The CDR3 DNA is TGTGCCTGGAGTGCCCCCGGACAGCCGGACCTCGAAGCTTTCTTT. The whole variable domain, filled in from reference TRBV30 and TRBJ1-1, reads SQTIHQWPATLVQPVGSPLSLECTVEGTSNPNLYWYRQAAGRGLQLLFYSVGIGQISSEVPQNLSASRPQDRQFILSSKKLLLSDSGFYLCAWSAPGQPDLEAFFGQGTRLTVV.

This clonotype was detected a few times. The V call is TRBV24-1, the J call TRBJ2-2; 7 nucleotides line up with TRBD1. V lost 7 bases and J lost 3; bases outside the gene matches: 4. The CDR3 runs to 14 residues. Germline V gives CDR1 KGHDR, CDR2 SFDVKD. CDR3 residues: CATRAQGDTGELFF. CDR3 DNA sequence: TGTGCCACCAGGGCCCAGGGGGACACCGGGGAGCTGTTTTTT.

This clonotype was seen repeatedly, ten times or more. V and J are TRBV20-1 and TRBJ2-7; no reliable D call. The V gene lost 6 bases and the J gene lost 5 bases, with 20 bases spanning the gap. Germline V gene lookup returns CDR1 DFQATT and CDR2 SNEGSKA (reference sequence). This CDR3 region has 14 residues. CDR3 bases: TGCAGTGCGAATGGACCGGGCCCCTGGGACGAGCAGTACTTC. Protein: CSANGPGPWDEQYF.

The CDR3 loop is CASSLGYCQPQHF. CDR3 bases: TGTGCCAGCAGCTTAGGGTATTGCCAGCCCCAGCATTTT. The rearrangement joins TRBV7-4 to TRBJ1-5; D remains unclear. There are 13 residues in the CDR3. V lost 1 base to trimming and J lost 7 bases, with 8 bases between them. CDR1 and CDR2 from the germline V gene are SGHVT and SQSDAQ.

The table lists this clonotype with many counts. CDR3 bases: TGTGCCAGCAGTGACGGGGCTCAGTACTTC. Protein product: CASSDGAQYF. The rearrangement links TRBV2 to TRBJ2-5, with D perhaps TRBD1 or TRBD2 (5 bases each). The germline V gene has CDR1 SNHLY and CDR2 FYNNEI. The CDR3 runs to 10 residues. The V and J ends lost 3 bases and 11 bases respectively, with 7 bases between them.

The sample holds a few counts of this clonotype. The rearrangement links TRBV11-2 to TRBJ2-5; TRBD2 matches at 8 bases. V was clipped by 0 bases and J by 5 bases; unmatched bases: 11. The CDR3 covers 17 residues. CDR1 and CDR2 from the germline V gene are SGHAT and FQNNGV. CDR3 nucleotides: TGTGCCAGCAGCTTAGACGGGGGGGCGTACCCTGAGGAGACCCAGTACTTC. Its protein is CASSLDGGAYPEETQYF. Filled out from reference TRBV11-2 and TRBJ2-5, the complete variable domain reads EAGVAQSPRYKIIEKRQSVAFWCNPISGHATLYWYQQILGQGPKLLIQFQNNGVVDDSQLPKDRFSAERLKGVDSTLKIQPAKLEDSAVYLCASSLDGGAYPEETQYFGPGTRLLVL.

This clonotype showed up many times. This rearrangement joins TRBV15 to TRBJ2-2; D gene uncertain. V was clipped by 1 base and J by 0 bases, with 12 bases between them. Looked up from germline, CDR1 is LNHNV and CDR2 is YYDKDF (reference sequence). There are 17 residues in the CDR3. The DNA for the CDR3 is TGTGCCACCAGCAGAGGGGAAGGCCGGCCGAACACCGGGGAGCTGTTTTTT. This sequence encodes CATSRGEGRPNTGELFF. Variable domain in full (rest from reference TRBV15 and TRBJ2-2): DAMVIQNPRYQVTQFGKPVTLSCSQTLNHNVMYWYQQKSSQAPKLLFHYYDKDFNNEADTPDNFQSRRPNTSFCFLDIRSPGLGDTAMYLCATSRGEGRPNTGELFFGEGSRLTVL.

This clonotype was seen many times. The rearrangement joins TRBV12-3 or TRBV12-4 to TRBJ2-7; no reliable D call. This CDR3 spans 12 amino acids. V lost 5 bases and J 7 bases, leaving 12 bases between the germline ends. The CDR3 DNA follows: TGTGCCAGCAGTCTAGGCTTCCCTGAGCAGTACTTC. Translation gives CASSLGFPEQYF.

Many counts were recorded for this clonotype. This chain uses TRBV5-8 with TRBJ2-1; D ambiguous. Trimming shortened V by 1 base and J by 7 bases, and 6 bases separated the two germline ends. CDR1 is SGHTS, CDR2 YDEGEE, per germline. The CDR3 has 12 amino acids. The CDR3 loop is CASSLFGNEQFF. The DNA of the CDR3 is TGTGCCAGCAGCTTGTTCGGAAATGAGCAGTTCTTC.